The 18 T cell receptor beta chains reported below all come from one sample, sequenced in a study of blood T cell repertoires in COVID-19. TCRdb's copy holds only in-frame clones and misses some; the assay was immunoSEQ multiplex PCR. The sample holds just over 300,000 clones, roughly 89% seen once. The material sequenced was PBMCs or T cells enriched from blood (not recorded which). All receptors come from a woman aged 18-29 years who had recovered from COVID-19.

The chain has TRBV4-3 and TRBJ1-2, with a possible D match to TRBD1 (6 bases). The CDR3 has 15 residues. Germline assignment: CDR1 LGHNA and CDR2 YSLEER. Trimming took off 1 base at V and 2 bases at J, with 11 bases between the two ends. CDR3 nucleotides: TGCGCCAGCAGCCAAGGACGGGACACCAACTATGGCTACACCTTC. Protein product: CASSQGRDTNYGYTF.

This chain joins TRBV9 and TRBJ2-2; 7 bases align to TRBD1. V was pared by 3 bases and J by 6 bases, with 8 bases of the junction left unmatched. In germline, CDR1 is SGDLS, CDR2 YYNGEE. The CDR3 runs 15 residues. DNA for the CDR3: TGTGCCAGCAGCGCTAGCAGGGGGATGGCCGGGGAGCTGTTTTTT. Its protein is CASSASRGMAGELFF.

The chain combines TRBV28 with TRBJ2-3; 7 nucleotides agree with TRBD2. The CDR3 extends over 16 amino acids. Germline V CDR1 and CDR2: MDHEN, SYDVKM. The V and J ends lost 3 bases and 3 bases, in that order; junction bases with no gene match: 9. The DNA for the CDR3 is TGTGCCAGCAGTTTCACCGGGACTATCAGTACAGATACGCAGTATTTT. The encoded protein is CASSFTGTISTDTQYF.

About this clone: The same CDR3 arises from other DNA sequences in this sample as well. The chain joins TRBV16 to TRBJ1-1, with D possibly TRBD1 on 5 matching bases. The germline gives CDR1 KGHSY, CDR2 FQNENV. The length of the CDR3 is 13 residues. V was trimmed by 2 bases and J by 1 base, leaving 5 bases between them. CDR3 nucleotide sequence: TGTGCCAGCAGCCAACAGGGGAACACTGAAGCTTTCTTT. Translated: CASSQQGNTEAFF. Using reference TRBV16 and TRBJ1-1 for the parts outside the CDR3, the full variable domain is GEEVAQTPKHLVRGEGQKAKLYCAPIKGHSYVFWYQQVLKNEFKFLISFQNENVFDETGMPKERFSAKCLPNSPCSLEIQATKLEDSAVYFCASSQQGNTEAFFGQGTRLTVV.

The count of this clone is one. The chain links TRBV28 to TRBJ1-5; 8 bases fit TRBD1. This CDR3 is built from 14 residues. Germline CDR1 and CDR2: MDHEN and SYDVKM. V lost 5 bases and J lost 6; bases outside the gene matches: 6. In DNA form, the CDR3 reads TGTGCCAGCAGTGTAGGACAGGGTTCTCAGCCCCAGCATTTT. As protein: CASSVGQGSQPQHF.

J is TRBJ2-3 and V is TRBV5-5; tentative D call: TRBD1 (5 bases). V shed 3 bases and J shed 3 bases, with 11 bases lying between them. CDR3 length equals 14 residues. Germline loops: CDR1 SGHKS, CDR2 YYEKEE (reference sequence). The CDR3: CASSSIRVTDTQYF. The CDR3 nucleotides are TGTGCCAGCAGCTCTATCAGGGTAACAGATACGCAGTATTTT.

The chain combines TRBV7-3 with TRBJ2-3; 12 bases are a match to TRBD1. J gave up 5 bases and V 5 bases, and 5 bases lay outside the gene matches. Germline CDR1 SGHTA, CDR2 FQGTGA. There are 15 residues in the CDR3. CDR3 residues: CASSGDRGPVDTQYF. The CDR3, as DNA: TGTGCCAGCAGCGGGGACAGGGGGCCTGTAGATACGCAGTATTTT.

V usage is TRBV19 and J usage is TRBJ2-7, with 8 bases fitting TRBD1. The CDR3 length is 15 residues. Germline CDR1 and CDR2: LNHDA and SQIVND (reference sequence). V trimming: 1 base; J trimming: 3 bases; junction bases outside the gene matches: 5. The CDR3 loop reads CASSIVQGAVYEQYF. The CDR3 nucleotides are TGTGCCAGTAGTATAGTGCAGGGGGCGGTCTACGAGCAGTACTTC.

The chain has TRBV27 and TRBJ2-7, with 12 bases matching TRBD2. V dropped 0 bases and J dropped 4; count of bases not matched to a gene: 4. CDR3 size: 16 residues. Germline loops: CDR1 MNHEY, CDR2 SMNVEV (reference sequence). Here the CDR3 DNA reads TGTGCCAGCAGTTTATCACTAGCGGGAGGTATTTACGAGCAGTACTTC. Its protein is CASSLSLAGGIYEQYF.

This chain joins TRBV28 and TRBJ2-7; 13 bases match TRBD2. The V segment lost 6 bases and the J segment 4 bases; nucleotides outside the gene matches: 18. Germline V gene sequence: CDR1 MDHEN, CDR2 SYDVKM. The CDR3 spans 19 residues. In DNA, the CDR3 is TGTGCCAGCAGCCGAAGACAGGGGGGAAGGACTAGCGGGAGATACGAGCAGTACTTC. Encoded protein: CASSRRQGGRTSGRYEQYF.

This chain links TRBV2 with TRBJ1-1; no clear D. Trimming took 2 bases from V and 6 from J, leaving 10 bases between them. The CDR3 extends over 13 amino acids. Looked up from germline, CDR1 is SNHLY and CDR2 is FYNNEI. The CDR3 loop reads CASSEQAVPEAFF. The CDR3 coding sequence is TGTGCCAGCAGTGAACAAGCCGTCCCTGAAGCTTTCTTT.

This clone was seen a single time. The genes are TRBV21-1 and TRBJ1-5. TRBV21-1 is a recognized pseudogene. The CDR3 covers 18 residues. The CDR3 nucleotides are TGTGCCAGCAGCAAGTCTAGGCAGGGACTGTTCGGCAATCAGCCCCAGCATTTT. It codes for CASSKSRQGLFGNQPQHF.

On this clone: A much bigger clone sits one base away, suggesting this may be a read error. In the same sample, other DNA sequences code for this CDR3. J is TRBJ1-2 and V is TRBV5-6, with 8 positions matching TRBD1. The trim removed 3 bases at V and 5 bases at J, leaving 3 bases unmatched. This CDR3 comprises 13 residues. Germline V CDR1 and CDR2: SGHDT, YYEEEE. The CDR3 reads CASSSGQVYGYTF. CDR3 DNA sequence: TGTGCCAGCAGCTCGGGACAGGTTTATGGCTACACCTTC.

V gene TRBV19 combines with J gene TRBJ1-1, with TRBD1 matching over 7 bases. V was clipped by 7 bases and J by 7 bases; unmatched bases: 12. The CDR3 is 14 amino acids. Germline assignment: CDR1 LNHDA and CDR2 SQIVND (reference sequence). The CDR3 sequence is CASKPGQRGHEAFF. The CDR3 DNA follows: TGTGCCAGTAAACCGGGACAGCGGGGGCATGAAGCTTTCTTT.

The chain employs TRBV6-1 and TRBJ2-3; D gene ambiguous. Trimming removed 1 base from V and 5 bases from J, with 10 bases in between. This CDR3 has 14 residues. Germline V lookup: CDR1 MNHNS, CDR2 SASEGT. The CDR3 sequence is CASSEEYSVDTQYF. In nucleotides, the CDR3 is TGTGCCAGCAGTGAAGAGTACAGTGTAGATACGCAGTATTTT.

The rearrangement uses TRBV27 and TRBJ2-7, with 9 bases fitting TRBD2. Germline V gives CDR1 MNHEY, CDR2 SMNVEV (reference sequence). V lost 7 bases and J lost 3; bases outside the gene matches: 7. The CDR3 runs to 14 residues. The DNA for the CDR3 is TGTGCCAGCAAACCGGGACTAGCTGGCTACGAGCAGTACTTC. Amino acids: CASKPGLAGYEQYF.

The rearrangement links TRBV28 to TRBJ1-1; D gene uncertain. Germline loops: CDR1 MDHEN, CDR2 SYDVKM. The V end lost 8 bases, the J end lost 2 bases, and 6 bases lay between the germline ends. This CDR3 contains 11 residues. The CDR3 region has the DNA TGTGCCAGCCTATTTAACACTGAAGCTTTCTTT. This translates into CASLFNTEAFF.

The chain combines TRBV4-3 with TRBJ1-2; D is undetermined. The CDR3 is 14 amino acids. Trimming removed 1 base at V and 5 bases at J, with 11 bases between. Germline V lookup: CDR1 LGHNA, CDR2 YSLEER. The CDR3 DNA reads TGCGCCAGCAGCCAAGGCAGGTTCAGTTATGGCTACACCTTC. Encoded protein: CASSQGRFSYGYTF.